The 5 T cell receptor beta chains below all came from one sample that was sequenced in a study of cytomegalovirus exposure and HLA in healthy donors. Data came from immunoSEQ multiplex PCR; TCRdb stores just in-frame clones and leaves some out. The table shows tens of thousands of clones, with 85% to 95% occurring only once. The sequenced sample consisted of PBMCs. These receptors all stem from a woman aged 18-29 years in good health and CMV-seronegative.

This clone came up a few times. V and J are TRBV25-1 and TRBJ1-5; TRBD1 matches at 7 bases. The CDR3 totals 14 residues. Unmatched junction bases numbered 9, after V lost 9 bases and J lost 4 bases. Germline assignment: CDR1 MGHDK and CDR2 SYGVNS. CDR3 amino acids: CASSSGGQNQPQHF. Here the CDR3 DNA reads TGTGCCAGTTCGTCAGGGGGTCAAAATCAGCCCCAGCATTTT.

This chain joins TRBV7-2 and TRBJ2-7, with a weak D call TRBD2 (6 bases). The V and J ends lost 8 bases and 4 bases respectively, with 18 bases between them. CDR1 is SGHTA and CDR2 is FQGNSA in the germline V gene. This CDR3 has 14 amino acids. Here the CDR3 DNA reads TGTGCCAGCTGTAGCGGCCCCGCCTCATACGAGCAGTACTTC. Translating it yields CASCSGPASYEQYF.

The chain has TRBV13 and TRBJ2-7; 12 positions match TRBD1. CDR1 PRHDT and CDR2 FYEKMQ come from the germline V gene (reference sequence). The CDR3 sequence is 18 residues long. After removal of 3 bases from V and 5 bases from J, the junction contained 14 bases not matched to a gene. The CDR3 coding sequence is TGTGCCAGCAGCTTTCTAGGGGACAGGGGGCAACAAAGGCACGAGCAGTACTTC. Translated: CASSFLGDRGQQRHEQYF. Full variable domain (remainder filled in from reference TRBV13 and TRBJ2-7): AAGVIQSPRHLIKEKRETATLKCYPIPRHDTVYWYQQGPGQDPQFLISFYEKMQSDKGSIPDRFSAQQFSDYHSELNMSSLELGDSALYFCASSFLGDRGQQRHEQYFGPGTRLTVT.

The CDR3 loop reads CASSEDRWRYGYTF. Written as DNA, the CDR3 is TGTGCCAGCAGTGAAGACAGGTGGCGGTATGGCTACACCTTC. The chain employs TRBV6-1 and TRBJ1-2; D might be TRBD1 (5 bases). This CDR3 region has 14 residues. Trimming removed 1 base from V and 5 bases from J, with 11 bases in between. Germline assignment: CDR1 MNHNS and CDR2 SASEGT.

DNA for the CDR3: TGTGCCAGTAGTATCCTGACCAGGGGGTATAACTATGGCTACACCTTC. It translates to CASSILTRGYNYGYTF. The rearrangement uses TRBV19 and TRBJ1-2; 7 bases match TRBD1. V lost 3 bases to trimming and J lost 1 base; unmatched junction nucleotides: 8. This CDR3 has 16 amino acids. Germline V gene data show CDR1 as LNHDA and CDR2 as SQIVND (reference sequence).